A selection of T cell receptor beta chains follows, all from one sample in a study of shared clonotypes between healthy human individuals. Clones were read by immunoSEQ multiplex PCR, and TCRdb kept only the in-frame ones, dropping some. The data hold approximately 1,000,000 clones, with 70% to 80% observed a single time. Specimen: memory CD4+ T cells from PBMCs. The receptor set was obtained from a man aged 18 to 35 in good health. Some clones in this sample may be carry-over from other donors' samples. CDR3s include the opening cysteine and the closing phenylalanine or tryptophan. Each record gives: clone size, J gene, V gene, D gene, CDR3 protein, CDR3 DNA. The D gene is left open where the match is weak. Only some rows state a clone size, as once, few, many or a class for expanded clones.

clone_size: -; j_call: TRBJ2-1; v_call: TRBV6-5; d_call: TRBD2; cdr3_aa: CASTLLRGGNEQFF; cdr3_nt: TGTGCCAGCACCCTACTCCGGGGGGGGAATGAGCAGTTCTTC
clone_size: -; j_call: TRBJ1-1; v_call: TRBV5-6; d_call: -; cdr3_aa: CASSPLRLGYTEAFF; cdr3_nt: TGTGCCAGCAGCCCACTTCGACTGGGTTACACTGAAGCTTTCTTT
clone_size: -; j_call: TRBJ2-1; v_call: TRBV2; d_call: TRBD2; cdr3_aa: CASSDGRGFGTSGLDNEQFF; cdr3_nt: TGTGCCAGCAGTGATGGTCGGGGGTTCGGGACTAGCGGTTTGGACAATGAGCAGTTCTTC
clone_size: once; j_call: TRBJ2-2; v_call: TRBV4-2; d_call: -; cdr3_aa: CASSPFRLGGELFF; cdr3_nt: TGTGCCAGCAGCCCCTTTAGACTAGGTGGGGAGCTGTTTTTT
clone_size: -; j_call: TRBJ2-7; v_call: TRBV28; d_call: TRBD1; cdr3_aa: CASKYRGRTYEQYF; cdr3_nt: TGTGCCAGCAAATACAGGGGGCGGACCTACGAGCAGTACTTC
clone_size: few; j_call: TRBJ2-3; v_call: TRBV9; d_call: -; cdr3_aa: CASSVDTDTQYF; cdr3_nt: TGTGCCAGCAGCGTAGACACAGATACGCAGTATTTT
clone_size: -; j_call: TRBJ1-1; v_call: TRBV18; d_call: TRBD1; cdr3_aa: CASSPQGARGEAFF; cdr3_nt: TGTGCCAGCTCCCCACAGGGGGCCAGGGGTGAAGCTTTCTTT
clone_size: -; j_call: TRBJ2-3; v_call: TRBV7-9; d_call: TRBD2; cdr3_aa: CASSSGGSTDTQYF; cdr3_nt: TGTGCCAGCAGCTCCGGGGGGAGCACAGATACGCAGTATTTT
clone_size: -; j_call: TRBJ1-1; v_call: TRBV20-1; d_call: TRBD1; cdr3_aa: CSARTGTEAFF; cdr3_nt: TGCAGTGCAAGGACAGGCACTGAAGCTTTCTTT
clone_size: -; j_call: TRBJ2-7; v_call: TRBV5-1; d_call: -; cdr3_aa: CASSLSLGPVEQYF; cdr3_nt: TGCGCCAGCAGCTTGTCGTTGGGCCCCGTCGAGCAGTACTTC
clone_size: -; j_call: TRBJ2-5; v_call: TRBV6-5; d_call: -; cdr3_aa: CASSLGAPPETQYF; cdr3_nt: TGTGCCAGCAGTTTAGGGGCTCCCCCGGAGACCCAGTACTTC
clone_size: few; j_call: TRBJ2-7; v_call: TRBV15; d_call: -; cdr3_aa: CATSRGRSYEQYF; cdr3_nt: TGTGCCACCAGCAGGGGCAGAAGCTACGAGCAGTACTTC
clone_size: -; j_call: TRBJ1-4; v_call: TRBV2; d_call: -; cdr3_aa: CASGRTPEEKLFF; cdr3_nt: TGTGCCAGCGGGAGGACCCCAGAAGAAAAACTGTTTTTT
clone_size: -; j_call: TRBJ2-1; v_call: TRBV9; d_call: -; cdr3_aa: CASSVALYNEQFF; cdr3_nt: TGTGCCAGCAGCGTAGCTCTCTACAATGAGCAGTTCTTC
clone_size: -; j_call: TRBJ2-5; v_call: TRBV10-3; d_call: -; cdr3_aa: CAIRPGPVRETQYF; cdr3_nt: TGTGCCATCAGACCGGGGCCCGTCAGAGAGACCCAGTACTTC
clone_size: few; j_call: TRBJ2-1; v_call: TRBV7-3; d_call: -; cdr3_aa: CASSSIHNNEQFF; cdr3_nt: TGTGCCAGCAGCTCAATACACAACAATGAGCAGTTCTTC
clone_size: -; j_call: TRBJ2-2; v_call: TRBV4-1; d_call: TRBD2; cdr3_aa: CASRTSENTGELFF; cdr3_nt: TGCGCCAGCAGGACTAGCGAGAACACCGGGGAGCTGTTTTTT
clone_size: -; j_call: TRBJ2-7; v_call: TRBV5-4; d_call: -; cdr3_aa: CASSLDLTHEQYF; cdr3_nt: TGTGCCAGCAGCTTGGACCTCACCCACGAGCAGTACTTC
clone_size: -; j_call: TRBJ1-2; v_call: TRBV5-6; d_call: -; cdr3_aa: CASSLWELHYGYTF; cdr3_nt: TGTGCCAGCAGCTTGTGGGAACTACACTATGGCTACACCTTC
clone_size: -; j_call: TRBJ1-2; v_call: TRBV19; d_call: TRBD1; cdr3_aa: CASSYRDSYGYTF; cdr3_nt: TGTGCCAGTAGTTACCGGGACAGCTATGGCTACACCTTC
clone_size: -; j_call: TRBJ2-7; v_call: TRBV9; d_call: -; cdr3_aa: CASSVEGGRTYEQYF; cdr3_nt: TGTGCCAGCAGCGTAGAAGGGGGAAGAACCTACGAGCAGTACTTC
clone_size: few; j_call: TRBJ1-4; v_call: TRBV7-9; d_call: TRBD1; cdr3_aa: CASSYGPGQGMINEKLFF; cdr3_nt: TGTGCCAGCAGCTACGGACCGGGACAGGGGATGATTAATGAAAAACTGTTTTTT
clone_size: -; j_call: TRBJ1-1; v_call: TRBV11-2; d_call: -; cdr3_aa: CASSQSEDSVMNTEAFF; cdr3_nt: TGTGCCAGCAGCCAATCTGAGGACAGTGTCATGAACACTGAAGCTTTCTTT
clone_size: -; j_call: TRBJ2-7; v_call: TRBV30; d_call: TRBD1; cdr3_aa: CAWSGGQALSSHYEQYF; cdr3_nt: TGTGCCTGGAGCGGGGGACAGGCCTTATCCTCCCACTACGAGCAGTACTTC
clone_size: -; j_call: TRBJ1-3; v_call: TRBV5-1; d_call: TRBD1; cdr3_aa: CASIPRGRPGNTIYF; cdr3_nt: TGCGCCAGCATCCCAAGGGGGCGCCCTGGAAACACCATATATTTT
clone_size: -; j_call: TRBJ2-7; v_call: TRBV7-9; d_call: TRBD1; cdr3_aa: CASSLGQASYEQYF; cdr3_nt: TGTGCCAGCAGCCTGGGACAGGCGTCCTACGAGCAGTACTTC
clone_size: -; j_call: TRBJ2-1; v_call: TRBV11-2; d_call: TRBD2; cdr3_aa: CASSLARLAGINEQFF; cdr3_nt: TGTGCCAGCAGCTTAGCCAGACTAGCGGGGATCAATGAGCAGTTCTTC
clone_size: -; j_call: TRBJ2-7; v_call: TRBV19; d_call: -; cdr3_aa: CPKFGGYEQYF; cdr3_nt: TGTCCAAAATTCGGAGGTTACGAGCAGTACTTC
clone_size: -; j_call: TRBJ2-3; v_call: TRBV11-2; d_call: TRBD2; cdr3_aa: CASSLGVFRGRAGDTQYF; cdr3_nt: TGTGCCAGCAGCTTAGGGGTCTTTCGCGGGAGGGCCGGAGATACGCAGTATTTT
clone_size: -; j_call: TRBJ2-3; v_call: TRBV28; d_call: TRBD1; cdr3_aa: CASSSIRGLSTDTQYF; cdr3_nt: TGTGCCAGCAGTTCGATCAGGGGGCTTAGCACAGATACGCAGTATTTT
clone_size: -; j_call: TRBJ2-5; v_call: TRBV10-1; d_call: -; cdr3_aa: CASSKDSSRGQETQYF; cdr3_nt: TGCGCCAGCAGCAAGGACAGCTCACGGGGACAAGAGACCCAGTACTTC
clone_size: -; j_call: TRBJ2-1; v_call: TRBV9; d_call: -; cdr3_aa: CASSVGSPSYNEQFF; cdr3_nt: TGTGCCAGCAGCGTAGGATCACCCTCCTACAATGAGCAGTTCTTC
clone_size: few; j_call: TRBJ1-1; v_call: TRBV5-4; d_call: TRBD1; cdr3_aa: CASSLQGGTEAFF; cdr3_nt: TGTGCCAGCAGCTTACAGGGGGGTACTGAAGCTTTCTTT
clone_size: -; j_call: TRBJ2-1; v_call: TRBV7-3; d_call: -; cdr3_aa: CASSLKSPSSYNEQFF; cdr3_nt: TGTGCCAGCAGCTTAAAATCCCCGAGCTCCTACAATGAGCAGTTCTTC
clone_size: -; j_call: TRBJ2-1; v_call: TRBV11-2; d_call: TRBD2; cdr3_aa: CASSSGTSGKYYNEQFF; cdr3_nt: TGTGCCAGCAGCTCCGGGACTAGCGGGAAATATTACAATGAGCAGTTCTTC
clone_size: -; j_call: TRBJ1-2; v_call: TRBV6-5; d_call: -; cdr3_aa: CASSYSPDSYGYTF; cdr3_nt: TGTGCCAGCAGTTATTCTCCCGACAGCTATGGCTACACCTTC
clone_size: -; j_call: TRBJ1-3; v_call: TRBV30; d_call: -; cdr3_aa: CAWSEGSGNTIYF; cdr3_nt: TGTGCCTGGAGTGAAGGCTCTGGAAACACCATATATTTT
clone_size: -; j_call: TRBJ2-7; v_call: TRBV11-2; d_call: TRBD1; cdr3_aa: CAAGTGTYEQYF; cdr3_nt: TGTGCAGCAGGGACAGGGACCTACGAGCAGTACTTC
clone_size: -; j_call: TRBJ1-1; v_call: TRBV6-5; d_call: -; cdr3_aa: CASTMIRDTEAFF; cdr3_nt: TGTGCCAGCACCATGATTCGGGACACTGAAGCTTTCTTT
clone_size: -; j_call: TRBJ2-5; v_call: TRBV6-1; d_call: -; cdr3_aa: CASSGAAGLGVSETQYF; cdr3_nt: TGTGCCAGCAGTGGCGCGGCGGGACTCGGAGTCTCGGAGACCCAGTACTTC
clone_size: -; j_call: TRBJ1-5; v_call: TRBV7-2; d_call: TRBD1; cdr3_aa: CASSLDRGPGQPQHF; cdr3_nt: TGTGCCAGCAGCCTCGACAGGGGACCGGGGCAGCCCCAGCATTTT
clone_size: -; j_call: TRBJ1-1; v_call: TRBV5-1; d_call: -; cdr3_aa: CASSLAAVNTEAFF; cdr3_nt: TGCGCCAGCAGCTTGGCTGCAGTGAACACTGAAGCTTTCTTT
clone_size: -; j_call: TRBJ1-3; v_call: TRBV6-1; d_call: -; cdr3_aa: CASSDREGAGNTIYF; cdr3_nt: TGTGCCAGCAGTGACAGGGAAGGCGCTGGAAACACCATATATTTT
clone_size: few; j_call: TRBJ1-1; v_call: TRBV30; d_call: -; cdr3_aa: CAWDSSRNTEAFF; cdr3_nt: TGTGCCTGGGACTCCTCACGGAACACTGAAGCTTTCTTT
clone_size: -; j_call: TRBJ1-1; v_call: TRBV7-9; d_call: -; cdr3_aa: CASSFEGVNTEAFF; cdr3_nt: TGTGCCAGCAGCTTTGAGGGGGTGAACACTGAAGCTTTCTTT